This TCR beta chain was retrieved from a study of blood T cells in healthy people across ages. It was with a sample-barcoded 5' primer and a J-beta primer mix that a second PCR of about 6 to 11 cycles was run. In TCRdb, the 5' RACE reads were re-called with MiXCR into one record per CDR3 protein. The sample shows approximately 960,000 distinct CDR3 sequences, under 35% of them seen only once. V shed 7 bases and J 6 bases; nucleotides not matched to a gene: 11. The CDR3 length is 13 residues. Germline V CDR1 and CDR2: SQVTM, ANQGSEA. This sample also appeared in a second study, on T cells of mothers and their children.

Sequencing used blood. This clonotype originated in a woman aged 40 to 50 in good health. The chain couples TRBV29-1 to TRBJ1-2; 7 nucleotides line up with TRBD1. CDR3 DNA sequence: TGCAGCGGACGTACGACAGGGAACAATGGCTACACCTTC. Residues: CSGRTTGNNGYTF.